Listed here is a single TCR beta chain. All enrollees were roughly 18 to 90 years old and from fewer than 30 US areas. This entry belongs to a study of blood T cell repertoires in COVID-19. Study details: PBMCs, B-cell-depleted T cells, or T cells were the source of the cDNA or gDNA that made up the material.

V lost 4 bases, J lost 2 bases, and 5 bases stayed unmatched. There are 15 residues in the CDR3. Looked up from germline, CDR1 is SEHNR and CDR2 is FQNEAQ (reference sequence). Original processing notes: Estimation of nucleated cell counts relied on the amplification of reference gene primers. Sequencing was performed with immunoSEQ multiplex PCR; in TCRdb, only in-frame clones are kept and a portion is missing. V and J calls and clone size are copied from that table; D and trimming were computed from the DNA. The sample lists 250,000 to 350,000 clones; more than 80% were seen once. The chain carries TRBV7-9 and TRBJ2-5, with 9 bases fitting TRBD1. The specimen was PBMCs or T cells enriched from blood (not recorded which). This sequence was found in a woman under 30 who had recovered from COVID-19. The CDR3 loop is CASSSGQGSQETQYF. The CDR3 bases are TGTGCCAGCAGCTCCGGACAGGGGAGTCAAGAGACCCAGTACTTC.